This T cell receptor (beta chain) is from a study of blood T cell repertoires in COVID-19 (dated by TCRdb to 2019 to 2021). Concerning the study at large: Samples from collaborators originated in the United States, Italy and Spain and spanned both the acute and convalescent phases of COVID-19. The repertoires were released in a freely available public database meant as a resource for research on the immune response to SARS-CoV-2. The samples were drawn from two sources: the first 160 participants of the ongoing ImmuneRACE study, and 950 to 1,500 subjects contributed by 6 global collaborators. Where HLA class I and class II types were available, the types were taken from metadata supplied by the sample provider, not from assay-based typing. A de-identified subject ID, COVID-19 status, age in years and sex were almost always included in the sample metadata. The dataset comprised deeply sampled blood TCRbeta repertoires from subjects exposed to, actively infected with, or recovered from COVID-19. The material from the prospective study consisted of cDNA or gDNA derived from T cells, B-cell-depleted T cells, or PBMCs.

Participants in the prospective study were enrolled through a virtual design, were aged about 18 to 100 years, and lived in roughly 24 United States geographic areas. To assign participants to cohorts, the prospective study relied on clinical history that participants themselves reported in a screening survey and a study questionnaire. For ImmuneRACE Cohort 3, a participant was defined as recovered based on two consecutive negative NP/OP PCR tests, clearance by a healthcare professional, or resolution of symptoms. In the prospective study, mobile phlebotomists collected whole blood, serum and a nasopharyngeal or oropharyngeal swab from each participant. Prospective study participants could optionally give additional blood draws and questionnaires over an approximately 2-month period. Prospective study blood samples were shipped either frozen or at room temperature before DNA extraction. Summary of the overall study and its limitations: How much clinical and demographic metadata was included differed by source and by participant, and the metadata was provided uncurated.

Note on this clone: Its antigen is not yet known. Base qualities are not recorded, but no much larger clone differs from it by a single base.

V loses 4 bases, J loses 0 bases, and the germline ends lie 13 bases apart. The CDR3 has 16 amino acids, counting the end cysteine and phenylalanine. The sequence is cut down to CDR3 DNA, 48 bases in frame from base 1. CDR1 and CDR2 are read off the germline V gene (reference sequence) as SEHNR and FQNEAQ. TCRbeta CDR3 regions were amplified from genomic DNA using the immunoSEQ Assay, a bias-controlled multiplex PCR. From the authors' description of their analysis: The number of nucleated cells in each sample was estimated from the amplification of reference gene primers within the assay. To quantify the absolute abundance of each unique TCRbeta CDR3 rearrangement, sequence reads were collapsed and filtered. For each sample, productive Simpson clonality was calculated as the square root of Simpson's diversity index across productive rearrangements. Held by TCRdb, this immuneACCESS table contains in-frame sequences only and omits some clones. Under half of the omission traces to an unresolved V gene where checked; the cause of the rest is unknown. Clone size and the V and J calls come from that table; the DNA yielded D and trimming. Across this sample there are over 120,000 clones, with almost 80% seen only once. The top ten hold over 2.5% of the sample.

The receptor was isolated from a woman in her 50s who had recovered from COVID-19. Rearrangement joined TRBV7-9 to TRBJ1-3; TRBD1 is a possible D gene, resting on 5 matching bases. Sequenced material: PBMCs or T cells enriched from blood (not recorded which). The CDR3 region reads CASSSLGQYSGNTIYF. At the DNA level, the sequence is TGTGCCAGCAGCTCCTTGGGGCAATACTCTGGAAACACCATATATTTT.